The T cell receptor (beta chain) under discussion was sequenced for a study of cytomegalovirus exposure and HLA in healthy donors. The CDR3 contains 14 residues. V shed 4 bases and J 5 bases; nucleotides not matched to a gene: 7. From germline, CDR1 is SNHLY and CDR2 FYNNEI. The PCR employed 60 Vbeta primers together with 13 Jbeta primers. Data came from immunoSEQ multiplex PCR; TCRdb stores just in-frame clones and leaves some out. The data contain around 170,000 clones, about 85% of them singletons. There are a few counts of this clone. The chain joins TRBV2 to TRBJ1-1; TRBD1 matches at 7 bases. The receptor was derived from a man aged 50 or older in good health and CMV-seropositive. Sequencing was performed on PBMCs. This chain's CDR3 is CASSVQGMATEAFF. CDR3 nucleotide sequence: TGTGCCAGCAGTGTACAGGGGATGGCGACTGAAGCTTTCTTT.